This T cell receptor beta chain was captured by sequencing in a study of T cells in Graves' hyperthyroidism and ophthalmopathy. Study-level results: Ophthalmopathy was model-predicted a median about 7.1 months pre-onset. Stable hyperthyroidism was told apart from ophthalmopathy by a model built on 13 V-J features. Blood also contained most expanded thyroid clonotypes above 0.001.

A few counts support this clonotype. What it binds is not known. Amplification targeted TCR beta CDR3 regions from RNA transcripts. TCR CDR3 regions were first amplified by RT-PCR with HTBI primers. TCRdb used MiXCR to reprocess the multiplex PCR reads, holding one entry per CDR3 protein. The sample holds about 700,000 distinct CDR3 sequences; 45% are singletons and the top ten take 7% to 7.5%. On the basis of clinical symptoms, serum thyroxine and TRAb, thyroid ultrasound and orbital computed tomography, diagnoses were made. Trimming stripped 3 bases from V and 4 bases from J, with 12 bases between. The CDR3 has 13 amino acids. Germline CDR1 is DFQATT and CDR2 is SNEGSKA (reference sequence).

The rearrangement links TRBV20-1 to TRBJ1-2; D possibly corresponds to TRBD1 (5 bases). Sequenced: peripheral blood or thyroid tissue (not recorded which). This TCR was sampled from an adult man with Graves' disease, either hyperthyroidism or ophthalmopathy (not recorded which). The CDR3 bases are TGCAGTGCTAGGGGCCAGGGACCCTATGGCTACACCTTC. This sequence encodes CSARGQGPYGYTF.